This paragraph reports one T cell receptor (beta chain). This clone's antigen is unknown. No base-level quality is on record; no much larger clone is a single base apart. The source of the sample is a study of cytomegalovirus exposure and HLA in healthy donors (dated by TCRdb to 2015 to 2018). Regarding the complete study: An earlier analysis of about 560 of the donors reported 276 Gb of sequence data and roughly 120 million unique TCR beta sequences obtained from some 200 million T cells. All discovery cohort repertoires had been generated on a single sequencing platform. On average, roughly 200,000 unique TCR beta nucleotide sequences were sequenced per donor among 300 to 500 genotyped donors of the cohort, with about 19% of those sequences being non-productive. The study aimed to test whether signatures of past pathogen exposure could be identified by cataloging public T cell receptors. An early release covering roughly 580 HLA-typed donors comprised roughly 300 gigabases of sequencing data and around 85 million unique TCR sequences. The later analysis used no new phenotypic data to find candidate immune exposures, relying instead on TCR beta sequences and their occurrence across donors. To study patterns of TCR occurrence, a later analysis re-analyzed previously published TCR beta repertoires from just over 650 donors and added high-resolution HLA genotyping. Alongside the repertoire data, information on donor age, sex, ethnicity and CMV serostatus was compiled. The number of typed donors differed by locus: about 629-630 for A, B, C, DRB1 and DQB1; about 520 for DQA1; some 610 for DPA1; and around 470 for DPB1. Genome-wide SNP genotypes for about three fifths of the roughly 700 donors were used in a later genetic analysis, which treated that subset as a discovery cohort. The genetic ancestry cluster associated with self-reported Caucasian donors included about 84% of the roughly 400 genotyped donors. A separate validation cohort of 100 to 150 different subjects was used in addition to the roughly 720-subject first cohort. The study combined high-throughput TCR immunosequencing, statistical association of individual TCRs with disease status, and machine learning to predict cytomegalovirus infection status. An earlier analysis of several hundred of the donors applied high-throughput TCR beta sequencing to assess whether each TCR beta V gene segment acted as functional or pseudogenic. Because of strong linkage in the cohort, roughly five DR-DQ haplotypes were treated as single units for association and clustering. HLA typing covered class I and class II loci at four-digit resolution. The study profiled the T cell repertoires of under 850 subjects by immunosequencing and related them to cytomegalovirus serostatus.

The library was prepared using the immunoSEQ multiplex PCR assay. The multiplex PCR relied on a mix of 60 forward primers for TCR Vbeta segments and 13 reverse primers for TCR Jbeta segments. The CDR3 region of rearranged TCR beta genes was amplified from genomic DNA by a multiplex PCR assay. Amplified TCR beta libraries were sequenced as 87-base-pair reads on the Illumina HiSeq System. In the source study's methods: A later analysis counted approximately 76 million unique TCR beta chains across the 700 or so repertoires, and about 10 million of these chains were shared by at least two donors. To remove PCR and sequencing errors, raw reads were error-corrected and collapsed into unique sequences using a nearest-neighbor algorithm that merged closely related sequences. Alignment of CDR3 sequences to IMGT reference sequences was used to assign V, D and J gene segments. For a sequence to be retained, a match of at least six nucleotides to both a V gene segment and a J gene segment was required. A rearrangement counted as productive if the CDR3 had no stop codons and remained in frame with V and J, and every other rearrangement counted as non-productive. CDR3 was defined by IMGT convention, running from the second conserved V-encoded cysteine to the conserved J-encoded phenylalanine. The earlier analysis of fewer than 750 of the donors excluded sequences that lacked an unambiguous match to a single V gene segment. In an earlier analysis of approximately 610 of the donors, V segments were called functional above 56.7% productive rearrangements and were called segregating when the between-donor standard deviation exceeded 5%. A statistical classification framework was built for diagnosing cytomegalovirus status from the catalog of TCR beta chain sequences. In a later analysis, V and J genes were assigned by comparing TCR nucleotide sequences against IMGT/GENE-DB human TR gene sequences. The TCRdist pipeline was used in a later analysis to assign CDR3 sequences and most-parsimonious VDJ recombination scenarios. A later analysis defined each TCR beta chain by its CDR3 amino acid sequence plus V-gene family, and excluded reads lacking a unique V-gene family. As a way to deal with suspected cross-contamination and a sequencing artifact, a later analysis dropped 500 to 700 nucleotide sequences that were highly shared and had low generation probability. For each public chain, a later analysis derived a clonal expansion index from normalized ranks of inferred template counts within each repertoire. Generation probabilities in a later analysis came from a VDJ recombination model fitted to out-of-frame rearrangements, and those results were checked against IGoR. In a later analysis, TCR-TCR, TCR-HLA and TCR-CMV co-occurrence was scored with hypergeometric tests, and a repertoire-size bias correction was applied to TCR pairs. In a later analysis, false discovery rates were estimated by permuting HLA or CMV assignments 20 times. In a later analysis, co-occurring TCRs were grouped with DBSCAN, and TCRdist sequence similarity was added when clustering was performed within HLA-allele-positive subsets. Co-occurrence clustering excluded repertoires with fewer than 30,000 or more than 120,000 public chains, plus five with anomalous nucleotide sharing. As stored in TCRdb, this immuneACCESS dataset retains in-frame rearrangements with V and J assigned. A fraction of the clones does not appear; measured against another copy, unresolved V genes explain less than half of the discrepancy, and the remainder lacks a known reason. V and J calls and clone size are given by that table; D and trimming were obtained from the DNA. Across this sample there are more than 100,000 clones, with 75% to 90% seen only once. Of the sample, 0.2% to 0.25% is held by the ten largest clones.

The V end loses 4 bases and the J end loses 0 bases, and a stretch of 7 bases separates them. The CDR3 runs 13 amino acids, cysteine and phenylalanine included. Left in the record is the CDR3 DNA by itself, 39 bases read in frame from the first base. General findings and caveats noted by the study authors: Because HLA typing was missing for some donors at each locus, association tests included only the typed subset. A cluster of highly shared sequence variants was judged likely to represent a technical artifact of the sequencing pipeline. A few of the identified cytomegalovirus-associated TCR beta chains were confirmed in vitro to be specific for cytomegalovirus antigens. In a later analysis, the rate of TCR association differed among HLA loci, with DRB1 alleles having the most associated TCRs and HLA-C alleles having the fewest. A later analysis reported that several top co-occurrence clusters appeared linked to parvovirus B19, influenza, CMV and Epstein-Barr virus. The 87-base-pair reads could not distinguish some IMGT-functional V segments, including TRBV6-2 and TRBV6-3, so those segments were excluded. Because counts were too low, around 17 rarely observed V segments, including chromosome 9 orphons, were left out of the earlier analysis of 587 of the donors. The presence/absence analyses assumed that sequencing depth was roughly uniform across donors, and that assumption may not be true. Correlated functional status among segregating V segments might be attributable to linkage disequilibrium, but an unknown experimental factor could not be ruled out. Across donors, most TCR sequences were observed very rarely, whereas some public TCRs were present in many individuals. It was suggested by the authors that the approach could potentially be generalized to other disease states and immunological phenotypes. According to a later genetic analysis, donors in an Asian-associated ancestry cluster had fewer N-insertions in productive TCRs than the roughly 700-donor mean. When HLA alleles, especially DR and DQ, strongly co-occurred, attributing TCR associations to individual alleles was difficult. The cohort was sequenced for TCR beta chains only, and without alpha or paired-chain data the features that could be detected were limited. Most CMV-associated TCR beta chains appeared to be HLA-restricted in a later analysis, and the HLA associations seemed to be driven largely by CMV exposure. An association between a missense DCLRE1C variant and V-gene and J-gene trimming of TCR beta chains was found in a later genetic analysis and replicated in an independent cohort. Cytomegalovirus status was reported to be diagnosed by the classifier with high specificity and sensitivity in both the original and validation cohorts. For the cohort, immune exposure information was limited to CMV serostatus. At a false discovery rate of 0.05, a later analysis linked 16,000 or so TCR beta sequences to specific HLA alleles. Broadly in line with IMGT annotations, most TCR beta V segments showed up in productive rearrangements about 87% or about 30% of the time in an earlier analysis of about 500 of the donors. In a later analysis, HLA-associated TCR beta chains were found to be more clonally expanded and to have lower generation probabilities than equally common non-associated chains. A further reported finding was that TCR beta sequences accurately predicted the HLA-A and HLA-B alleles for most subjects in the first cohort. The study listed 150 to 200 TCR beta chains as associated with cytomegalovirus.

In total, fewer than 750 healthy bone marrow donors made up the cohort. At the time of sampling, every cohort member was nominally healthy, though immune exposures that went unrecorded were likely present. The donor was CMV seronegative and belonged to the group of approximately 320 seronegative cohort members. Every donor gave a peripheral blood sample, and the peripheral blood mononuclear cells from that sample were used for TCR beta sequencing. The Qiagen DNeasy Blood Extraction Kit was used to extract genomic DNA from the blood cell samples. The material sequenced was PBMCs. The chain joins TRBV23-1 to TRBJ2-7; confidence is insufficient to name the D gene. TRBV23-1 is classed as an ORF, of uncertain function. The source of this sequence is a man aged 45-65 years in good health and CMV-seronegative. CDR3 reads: CASSRNSSYEQYF. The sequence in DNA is TGCGCCAGCAGTCGAAACAGCTCCTACGAGCAGTACTTC.